This T cell receptor (beta chain) was retrieved from a study of T-cell reconstitution after alpha-beta-depleted transplantation in children. The CDR3 length is 16 residues. The V and J ends lost 3 bases and 1 base, in that order; junction bases with no gene match: 4. From germline, CDR1 is LNHDA and CDR2 SQIVND (reference sequence). This clonotype has only a few counts. Using unique molecular identifiers, the investigators prepared the TCRbeta library. TCRdb used MiXCR to reprocess the PCR reads, holding one entry per CDR3 protein. Of approximately 500,000 distinct CDR3 sequences detected, about 10% appear once; the ten largest clones hold about 2.1%.

The sequencing here drew on PBMCs, taken before TCRalphabeta/CD19-depleted stem cell transplant. The clonotype was recovered from a child aged 2 to 15 with inherited bone marrow failure, due to receive a stem cell transplant. The chain has TRBV19 and TRBJ1-5; 9 bases match TRBD1. The CDR3 region has the DNA TGTGCCAGTAGTATGGAGGACAGGGGAAGCAATCAGCCCCAGCATTTT. Its translation: CASSMEDRGSNQPQHF.